This is a list of T cell receptor beta chains from one sample in a study of blood T cell repertoires in COVID-19. Profiling relied on immunoSEQ multiplex PCR, and the TCRdb table lists in-frame clones only, not all of them. The sample yields fewer than 200,000 clones, less than 85% seen once. Specimen: PBMCs or T cells enriched from blood (not recorded which). These receptors originate from an older woman with acute COVID-19. CDR3s include the opening cysteine and the closing phenylalanine or tryptophan. D genes are given only for firm matches.

TRBD2	TRBV12-5	TRBJ2-2	CASGLVSGRAGELFF
-	TRBV6-5	TRBJ2-1	CASSYPEGGYNEQFF
TRBD2	TRBV3-1/TRBV3-2	TRBJ2-7	CASSRSGGRNEQYF
-	TRBV19	TRBJ2-1	CASKLSGGSSYNEQFF
TRBD2	TRBV24-1	TRBJ2-5	CATSDPRGSGGGETQYF
-	TRBV7-9	TRBJ2-1	CASSESVYSYNEQFF
-	TRBV19	TRBJ1-6	CASTLGLERYSPLHF
-	TRBV19	TRBJ2-1	CASTLGAPIYNEQFF
TRBD1	TRBV5-1	TRBJ1-5	CASSTGTGGWQPQHF
-	TRBV24-1	TRBJ1-1	CATRGAVNTEAFF
TRBD1	TRBV7-8	TRBJ1-1	CASSLVSGGYTEAFF
-	TRBV7-9	TRBJ1-4	CASSLNAGSNEKLFF
-	TRBV7-9	TRBJ2-7	CASSLGQFYEQYF
TRBD2	TRBV19	TRBJ2-7	CASTSGSSVSEQYF
-	TRBV6-5	TRBJ2-2	CASGGNSANTGELFF
TRBD2	TRBV5-1	TRBJ2-1	CASSIGTRDGEQFF
-	TRBV6-2/TRBV6-3	TRBJ1-1	CASSPRQEKRGEAFF
TRBD1	TRBV9	TRBJ1-2	CASTPVRGRRKSALNYGYTF
-	TRBV7-2	TRBJ1-2	CASSLERPSGGYTF
-	TRBV9	TRBJ1-1	CASSVVGTSEAFF
TRBD2	TRBV7-2	TRBJ2-3	CASSLQGTSGSDTQYF
TRBD1	TRBV3-1/TRBV3-2	TRBJ1-1	CASRRSGTDRAEAFF
TRBD2	TRBV7-2	TRBJ2-3	CASSSTSGGNTDTQYF
-	TRBV24-1	TRBJ2-1	CATSESRLGNEQFF
TRBD1	TRBV7-9	TRBJ1-1	CASSPQGRDRSEAFF
TRBD2	TRBV11-3	TRBJ2-2	CASSGAVLAGGTNTGELFF
-	TRBV9	TRBJ2-5	CASNPRGGGTGAAQYF
TRBD2	TRBV28	TRBJ2-7	CASSLFFSGPRWEQYF
TRBD1	TRBV6-5	TRBJ1-2	CASSPLQGTNGYTF
TRBD1	TRBV18	TRBJ1-5	CASSRGTGGYSNQPQHF
-	TRBV21-1	TRBJ1-3	CASARDSSSGNTIYF
-	TRBV4-2	TRBJ1-4	CASSQSGDLNEKLFF
-	TRBV19	TRBJ1-2	CASRLGISNYGYTF
-	TRBV6-5	TRBJ1-1	CASSLRGGPLEAFF
TRBD2	TRBV9	TRBJ2-3	CASSATGTSGDTQYF
-	TRBV28	TRBJ2-1	CASSGGDHNEQFF
-	TRBV19	TRBJ1-1	CASSMRSGAAGF
-	TRBV27	TRBJ1-4	CASSFRRTAGEKLFF
-	TRBV7-2	TRBJ1-6	CASSTGVSSYNSPLHF
-	TRBV20-1	TRBJ2-7	CSARDGREQYF
TRBD1	TRBV5-5	TRBJ1-2	CASSLPGQGFGYTF
-	TRBV24-1	TRBJ1-5	CATSEGVSNQPQHF
TRBD1	TRBV30	TRBJ1-5	CAWSRQGAQPQHF
TRBD1	TRBV6-6	TRBJ1-1	CASSLDRVGTEAFF
-	TRBV7-9	TRBJ1-2	CASSLTGRGSGYTF
TRBD1	TRBV4-1	TRBJ2-6	CASSQDHATGANSGANVLTF
-	TRBV24-1	TRBJ2-1	CATRRAHDNEQFF
TRBD1	TRBV5-5	TRBJ1-2	CASSRTGGLTQDGYTF
-	TRBV28	TRBJ1-2	CASRLTGFKGYTF
TRBD1	TRBV6-1	TRBJ1-2	CASSEPWDRGRSGYTF
-	TRBV6-2/TRBV6-3	TRBJ2-7	CASSLPQGREQYF
-	TRBV4-3	TRBJ2-6	CASSQEVGHRRSGANVLTF